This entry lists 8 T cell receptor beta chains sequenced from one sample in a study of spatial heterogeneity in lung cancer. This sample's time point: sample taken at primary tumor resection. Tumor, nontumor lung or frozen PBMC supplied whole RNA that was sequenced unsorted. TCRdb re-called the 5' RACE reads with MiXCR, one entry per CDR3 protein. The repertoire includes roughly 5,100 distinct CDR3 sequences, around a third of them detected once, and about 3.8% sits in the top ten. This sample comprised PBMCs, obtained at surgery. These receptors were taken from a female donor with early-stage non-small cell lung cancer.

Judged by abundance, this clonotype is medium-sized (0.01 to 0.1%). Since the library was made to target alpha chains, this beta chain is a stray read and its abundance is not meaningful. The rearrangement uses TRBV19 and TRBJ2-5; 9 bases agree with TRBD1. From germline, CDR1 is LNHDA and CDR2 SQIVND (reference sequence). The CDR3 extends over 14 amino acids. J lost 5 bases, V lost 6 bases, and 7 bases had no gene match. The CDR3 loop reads CASSSTGGVETQYF. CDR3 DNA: TGTGCCAGTAGCTCGACAGGGGGTGTGGAGACCCAGTACTTC.

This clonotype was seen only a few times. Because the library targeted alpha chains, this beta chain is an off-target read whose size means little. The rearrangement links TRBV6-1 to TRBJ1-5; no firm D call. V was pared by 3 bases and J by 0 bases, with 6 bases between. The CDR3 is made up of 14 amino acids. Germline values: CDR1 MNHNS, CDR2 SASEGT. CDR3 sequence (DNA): TGTGCCAGCAGTGAGGCGTATAGCAATCAGCCCCAGCATTTT. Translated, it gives CASSEAYSNQPQHF.

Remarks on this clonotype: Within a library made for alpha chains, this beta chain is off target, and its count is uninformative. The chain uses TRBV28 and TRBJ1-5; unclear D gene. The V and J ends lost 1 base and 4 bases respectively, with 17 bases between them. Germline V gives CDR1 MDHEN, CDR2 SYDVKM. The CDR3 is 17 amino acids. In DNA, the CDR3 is TGTGCCAGCAGTTTATCAGTAGCCAGGTGGAGGAATCAGCCCCAGCATTTT. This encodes CASSLSVARWRNQPQHF. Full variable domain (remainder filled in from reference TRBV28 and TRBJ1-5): DVKVTQSSRYLVKRTGEKVFLECVQDMDHENMFWYRQDPGLGLRLIYFSYDVKMKEKGDIPEGYSVSREKKERFSLILESASTNQTSMYLCASSLSVARWRNQPQHFGDGTRLSIL.

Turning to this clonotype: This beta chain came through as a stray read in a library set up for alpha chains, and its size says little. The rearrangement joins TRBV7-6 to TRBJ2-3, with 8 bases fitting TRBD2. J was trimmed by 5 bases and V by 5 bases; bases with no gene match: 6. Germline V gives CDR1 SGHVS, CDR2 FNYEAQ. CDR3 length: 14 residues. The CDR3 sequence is CASSGGTRLDTQYF. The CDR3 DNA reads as TGTGCCAGCAGCGGCGGGACTAGATTAGATACGCAGTATTTT.

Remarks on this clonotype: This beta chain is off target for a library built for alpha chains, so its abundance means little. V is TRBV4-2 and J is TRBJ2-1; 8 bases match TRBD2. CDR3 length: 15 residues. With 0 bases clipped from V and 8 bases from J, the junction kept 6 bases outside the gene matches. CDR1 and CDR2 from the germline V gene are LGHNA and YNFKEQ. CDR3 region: CASSQDTGGRDEQFF. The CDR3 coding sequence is TGTGCCAGCAGCCAAGATACGGGGGGGCGCGATGAGCAGTTCTTC.

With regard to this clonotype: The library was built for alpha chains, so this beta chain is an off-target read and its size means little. This chain's CDR3 is CASSTRDRAQNEQFF. The CDR3 region has the DNA TGTGCCAGCAGTACCCGGGACAGGGCCCAGAATGAGCAGTTCTTC. The chain links TRBV6-5 to TRBJ2-1; 9 nucleotides align to TRBD1. Losses at the gene ends were 5 bases for V and 7 bases for J; bases not matched to a gene: 9. This CDR3 region has 15 residues. Germline V gene sequence: CDR1 MNHEY, CDR2 SVGAGI.

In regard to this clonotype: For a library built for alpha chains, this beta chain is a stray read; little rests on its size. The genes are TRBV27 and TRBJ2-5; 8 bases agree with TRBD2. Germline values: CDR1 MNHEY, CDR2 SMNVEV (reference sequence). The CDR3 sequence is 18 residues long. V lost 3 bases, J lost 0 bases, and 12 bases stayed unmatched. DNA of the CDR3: TGTGCCAGCAGTTTGGTGGCTAGCGGGTCAGGAAACCAAGAGACCCAGTACTTC. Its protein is CASSLVASGSGNQETQYF.

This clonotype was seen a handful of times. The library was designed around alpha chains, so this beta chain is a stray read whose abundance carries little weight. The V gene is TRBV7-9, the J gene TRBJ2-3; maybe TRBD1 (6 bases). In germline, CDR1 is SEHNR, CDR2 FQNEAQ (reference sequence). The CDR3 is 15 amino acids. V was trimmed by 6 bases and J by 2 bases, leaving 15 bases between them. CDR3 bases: TGTGCCAGCAGGTCCCGGGACACCACCACAGATACGCAGTATTTT. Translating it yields CASRSRDTTTDTQYF.